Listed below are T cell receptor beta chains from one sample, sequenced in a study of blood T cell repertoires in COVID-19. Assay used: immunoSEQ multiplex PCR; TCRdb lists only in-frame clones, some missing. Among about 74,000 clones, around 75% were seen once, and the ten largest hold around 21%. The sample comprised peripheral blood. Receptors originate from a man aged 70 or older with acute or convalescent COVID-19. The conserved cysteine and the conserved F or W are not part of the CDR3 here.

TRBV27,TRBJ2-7,ASSSLAGYEQY
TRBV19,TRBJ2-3,ASSISVVRSSTDTQY
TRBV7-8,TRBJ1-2,ASSLERTAFYGYT
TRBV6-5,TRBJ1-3,ASSLFREVGNTIY
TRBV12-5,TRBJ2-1,ASGPDGTGNEQF
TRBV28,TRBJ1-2,ASRDNNYGYT
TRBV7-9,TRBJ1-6,ASSLAIGGTSPLH
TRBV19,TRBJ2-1,ASSPTGLAGNEQF
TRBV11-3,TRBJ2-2,ASSLAGVNTGELF
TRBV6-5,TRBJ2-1,ASSNWREGPRNEQF
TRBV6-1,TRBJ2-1,ASSEAETGKNEQF
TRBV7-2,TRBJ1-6,ASSSDVNSPLH
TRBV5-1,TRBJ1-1,ASSLQNSNTEAF
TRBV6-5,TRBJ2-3,ASNRGWRQY
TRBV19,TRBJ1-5,ASSGQLFQPQH
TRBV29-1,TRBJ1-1,SVGTGVNTEAF
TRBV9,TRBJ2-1,ASSPRPTSGRANEQF
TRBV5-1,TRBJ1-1,ASSFDRGLTEAF
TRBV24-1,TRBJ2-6,ATSDFNSGANVLT
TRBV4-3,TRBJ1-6,ASSQGQGAYNSPLH